This T cell receptor beta chain derives from a study of blood T cells in healthy people across ages. This clonotype was recorded a few times. Its target is unknown. From germline, CDR1 is LNHNV and CDR2 YYDKDF (reference sequence). The ends were cut back, 4 bases at V and 5 bases at J, with 9 bases in the middle. CDR3 length equals 13 residues. Together with a sample-barcoded 5' primer, a J-beta primer mix was included in a second PCR lasting about 6 to 11 cycles. TCRdb itself ran the 5' RACE reads through MiXCR, one entry per CDR3 protein. This table has around 1.1 million distinct CDR3 sequences, roughly two fifths appearing once. Study findings and constraints: Significant beta diversity loss was already apparent by age 40, declining roughly linearly. Naive CD4+ cell counts and diversity both ran higher in long-lived than in aged donors.

This sequence joins TRBV15 and TRBJ2-1, with no clear D. The sample comprised blood. This TCR derives from a man between 18 and 29 years old in good health. In DNA form, the CDR3 reads TGTGCCACCAGCAACTCTATGAACAATGAGCAGTTCTTC. It translates to CATSNSMNNEQFF.